The 6 T cell receptor beta chains below come from one sample, sequenced in a study of beta chain features in type 1 diabetes. Reverse transcribing all isolated RNA meant expressed TCRB transcripts were sequenced. Clones were sequenced by immunoSEQ multiplex PCR, and TCRdb holds only the in-frame ones, with some missing. Seen here are hundreds of thousands of clones, over 7% observed once, and the top ten hold 0.95% to 1.1%. The antigens for these receptors are not known. Whole-study findings and limits: In all four CD4+ subsets, TCRB CDR3 length was significantly, moderately reduced in type 1 diabetes.

Material for sequencing was central memory CD4+ T cells from blood. Receptor source: a man aged 25 to 40 with type 1 diabetes.

The chain has TRBV10-3 and TRBJ1-6; no firm D call. The germline V and J ends were trimmed by 8 bases and 0 bases, with 5 bases remaining between them. From germline, CDR1 is ENHRY and CDR2 SYGVKD. This CDR3 is 13 amino acids long. Here the CDR3 reads CAIGSSYNSPLHF. CDR3 in DNA: TGTGCCATCGGAAGCTCCTATAATTCACCCCTCCACTTT.

This clone was observed a few times. The V and J genes are TRBV5-1 and TRBJ2-3; D not certain. The V gene lost 0 bases and the J gene lost 0 bases, with 11 bases spanning the gap. This CDR3 has 16 amino acids. CDR1 SGHRS and CDR2 YFSETQ come from the germline V gene. CDR3 residues: CASSLVRDSSTDTQYF. As DNA, the CDR3 is TGCGCCAGCAGCTTGGTTCGAGACTCCAGCACAGATACGCAGTATTTT.

This clone was seen a few times. This chain links TRBV19 with TRBJ1-1, with 7 bases aligning to TRBD1. The CDR3 length is 13 residues. J lost 0 bases, V lost 9 bases, and 4 bases had no gene match. Per the germline V gene, CDR1 is LNHDA and CDR2 is SQIVND (reference sequence). Here the CDR3 DNA reads TGTGCCAGCTCACAGGGGATGAACACTGAAGCTTTCTTT. It yields the protein CASSQGMNTEAFF.

This clone was seen a few times. The J gene is TRBJ1-2, the V gene TRBV7-2, with D possibly being TRBD1 (5 bases). Trimming removed 5 bases from V and 4 bases from J, with 14 bases in between. Per the germline V gene, CDR1 is SGHTA and CDR2 is FQGNSA. The CDR3 extends over 14 amino acids. The CDR3 protein is CASSPAGFSYGYTF. DNA for the CDR3: TGTGCCAGCAGCCCGGCAGGGTTTAGCTATGGCTACACCTTC.

The chain links TRBV7-9 to TRBJ2-1; D is possibly TRBD1 (6 bases). CDR3 length: 16 amino acids. CDR1 SEHNR and CDR2 FQNEAQ come from the germline V gene (reference sequence). Trimming took 5 bases from V and 0 from J, leaving 14 bases between them. The chain's CDR3 is CASSPTGSSSYNEQFF. Written as DNA, the CDR3 is TGTGCCAGCAGCCCGACAGGCTCCAGCTCCTACAATGAGCAGTTCTTC. Combining the CDR3 with reference TRBV7-9 and TRBJ2-1 gives the whole variable domain DTGVSQNPRHKITKRGQNVTFRCDPISEHNRLYWYRQTLGQGPEFLTYFQNEAQLEKSRLLSDRFSAERPKGSFSTLEIQRTEQGDSAMYLCASSPTGSSSYNEQFFGPGTRLTVL.

This clone was seen a handful of times. The V and J genes are TRBV9 and TRBJ1-4; D is possibly TRBD1 (5 bases). The CDR3 length is 15 residues. Germline V gene lookup returns CDR1 SGDLS and CDR2 YYNGEE. With 1 base removed from V and 7 bases from J, the gap between germline ends came to 14 bases. CDR3 loop: CASSVSPREGEKLFF. Written as DNA, the CDR3 is TGTGCCAGCAGCGTATCGCCCAGGGAGGGTGAAAAACTGTTTTTT.